This TCR beta chain appears in the sequencing data of a study of blood T cells in healthy people across ages. Then a second PCR, running roughly 7 to 11 cycles, was carried out with a sample-barcoded 5' primer and a J-beta primer mix. TCRdb re-called the 5' RACE reads with MiXCR, one entry per CDR3 protein. The repertoire consists of some 780,000 distinct CDR3 sequences, with around three fifths occurring once and the leading ten covering around 24%. The donors, healthy Caucasians from Russia, were aged roughly 6 to 100. Study-wide results and limits: The authors considered diversity estimates from one million T cells to be underestimates. There was a strong correlation between TCR beta diversity and naive T cell percentage. Measured against age, TCR beta diversity per million T cells decreased in a roughly linear manner.

There are 14 residues in the CDR3. Germline CDR1 is SGHKS and CDR2 is YYEKEE (reference sequence). The V end was cut by 2 bases, the J end by 8 bases, with 14 bases between. This clonotype was recorded a few times. What it binds is not known. The sequence came from a man in his forties or fifties in good health. Material: blood. This rearrangement joins TRBV5-5 to TRBJ2-1, with D possibly being TRBD1 (6 bases). In DNA, the CDR3 is TGTGCCAGCAGCTTTGGGCACAAGGGGGATGAGCAGTTCTTC. Translating gives CASSFGHKGDEQFF.